The rows below give T cell receptor beta chains drawn from one sample of a study of cytomegalovirus exposure and HLA in healthy donors. Produced via immunoSEQ multiplex PCR; TCRdb's table is partial and in-frame only. The sample lists 85,000 to 130,000 clones; more than 65% were seen once. Source material: PBMCs. These receptors were collected from a woman aged 45-60 years in good health and CMV-seropositive. Both conserved end residues are part of each CDR3. A D gene is named only where the DNA matches it firmly. Not every row has a clone size; where given, it reads once, few, many or a size class.

D: NA
size: NA
J: TRBJ2-5
V: TRBV6-5
CDR3: CASSYEGRETQYF
DNA: TGTGCCAGCAGTTACGAAGGGAGGGAGACCCAGTACTTC

D: TRBD1
size: NA
J: TRBJ1-1
V: TRBV30
CDR3: CAWSVGQGSTEAFF
DNA: TGTGCCTGGAGTGTGGGACAGGGGTCCACTGAAGCTTTCTTT

D: TRBD1
size: NA
J: TRBJ2-1
V: TRBV9
CDR3: CASSITGGYNEQFF
DNA: TGTGCCAGCAGCATCACAGGGGGCTACAATGAGCAGTTCTTC

D: NA
size: NA
J: TRBJ2-2
V: TRBV29-1
CDR3: CSVAYGTAGGELFF
DNA: TGCAGCGTTGCTTACGGGACAGCGGGCGGGGAGCTGTTTTTT

D: NA
size: NA
J: TRBJ1-1
V: TRBV5-1
CDR3: CASSIGGTEAFF
DNA: TGCGCCAGCAGCATAGGGGGAACTGAAGCTTTCTTT

D: NA
size: NA
J: TRBJ1-6
V: TRBV5-1
CDR3: CASSAISGGSHNSPLHF
DNA: TGCGCCAGCAGCGCAATCTCGGGTGGCTCCCATAATTCACCCCTCCACTTT

D: NA
size: NA
J: TRBJ2-7
V: TRBV5-5
CDR3: CASTVGPGAGYEQYF
DNA: TGTGCCAGCACCGTTGGCCCGGGAGCAGGCTACGAGCAGTACTTC

D: NA
size: NA
J: TRBJ2-7
V: TRBV19
CDR3: CASSASRAYEQYF
DNA: TGTGCCAGTAGTGCCAGCCGGGCCTACGAGCAGTACTTC

D: NA
size: NA
J: TRBJ2-7
V: TRBV9
CDR3: CASSVAGDIGSYEQYF
DNA: TGTGCCAGCAGCGTAGCGGGAGATATCGGCTCCTACGAGCAGTACTTC

D: NA
size: NA
J: TRBJ2-7
V: TRBV11-2
CDR3: CASSYGLPGEQYF
DNA: TGTGCCAGCAGCTACGGACTACCAGGGGAGCAGTACTTC

D: NA
size: NA
J: TRBJ1-6
V: TRBV9
CDR3: CASSVDGGPNSPLHF
DNA: TGTGCCAGCAGCGTAGACGGGGGACCGAATTCACCCCTCCACTTT

D: TRBD2
size: few
J: TRBJ2-5
V: TRBV7-9
CDR3: CASSLGGTGGKETQYF
DNA: TGTGCCAGCAGCCTAGGCGGGACCGGGGGGAAAGAGACCCAGTACTTC

D: NA
size: NA
J: TRBJ2-3
V: TRBV4-1
CDR3: CASSQDPRRGTDTQYF
DNA: TGCGCCAGCAGCCAAGACCCCCGGCGGGGCACAGATACGCAGTATTTT

D: TRBD2
size: NA
J: TRBJ2-1
V: TRBV9
CDR3: CASSVRGGSTSGYNEQFF
DNA: TGTGCCAGCAGCGTACGAGGGGGCTCGACTAGCGGATACAATGAGCAGTTCTTC

D: NA
size: NA
J: TRBJ2-6
V: TRBV5-4
CDR3: CASSSDLAAGANVLTF
DNA: TGTGCCAGCAGCTCGGACTTAGCGGCTGGGGCCAACGTCCTGACTTTC

D: NA
size: once
J: TRBJ2-2
V: TRBV7-3
CDR3: CASSGSGNTGELFF
DNA: TGTGCCAGCAGCGGTAGCGGGAACACCGGGGAGCTGTTTTTT

D: TRBD2
size: few
J: TRBJ2-1
V: TRBV14
CDR3: CASSQSGAGGPSYNEQFF
DNA: TGTGCCAGCAGCCAATCGGGGGCGGGAGGGCCCTCCTACAATGAGCAGTTCTTC

D: NA
size: NA
J: TRBJ2-7
V: TRBV14
CDR3: CASSPVSYEQYF
DNA: TGTGCCAGCAGCCCTGTGAGCTACGAGCAGTACTTC

D: TRBD1
size: NA
J: TRBJ1-2
V: TRBV29-1
CDR3: CSAVLGTGGIEGYTF
DNA: TGCAGCGCCGTTCTGGGGACAGGGGGAATAGAGGGCTACACCTTC

D: NA
size: NA
J: TRBJ1-5
V: TRBV19
CDR3: CASSRGVENQPQHF
DNA: TGTGCCAGTAGCCGGGGGGTGGAGAATCAGCCCCAGCATTTT

D: TRBD1
size: few
J: TRBJ2-1
V: TRBV10-2
CDR3: CASILDRGANEQFF
DNA: TGCGCCAGCATTCTAGACAGGGGTGCGAATGAGCAGTTCTTC

D: NA
size: NA
J: TRBJ2-3
V: TRBV18
CDR3: CASSPNTDTQYF
DNA: TGTGCCAGCTCACCTAACACAGATACGCAGTATTTT

D: NA
size: NA
J: TRBJ2-1
V: TRBV30
CDR3: CAWTEGAHSSYNEQFF
DNA: TGTGCCTGGACGGAGGGGGCCCACTCTTCCTACAATGAGCAGTTCTTC

D: TRBD1
size: few
J: TRBJ1-2
V: TRBV15
CDR3: CATSNQGAIGGYTF
DNA: TGTGCCACCAGCAATCAGGGGGCGATTGGAGGCTACACCTTC

D: TRBD1
size: once
J: TRBJ2-3
V: TRBV27
CDR3: CASRPTGGVMGDTQYF
DNA: TGTGCCAGCAGACCTACAGGGGGCGTAATGGGAGATACGCAGTATTTT

D: NA
size: few
J: TRBJ1-1
V: TRBV29-1
CDR3: CSARTGQITEAFF
DNA: TGCAGCGCCCGTACAGGGCAGATCACTGAAGCTTTCTTT

D: TRBD1
size: NA
J: TRBJ1-1
V: TRBV5-1
CDR3: CASSLTGNSEAFF
DNA: TGCGCCAGCAGCCTGACAGGGAACAGTGAAGCTTTCTTT

D: NA
size: few
J: TRBJ2-7
V: TRBV11-3
CDR3: CASSLAQGLDSEQYF
DNA: TGTGCCAGCAGCTTAGCACAGGGCCTCGACTCCGAGCAGTACTTC

D: TRBD2
size: NA
J: TRBJ2-3
V: TRBV7-2
CDR3: CASSLGVAGVLADTQYF
DNA: TGTGCCAGCAGCTTAGGGGTAGCGGGGGTCCTAGCAGATACGCAGTATTTT

D: TRBD2
size: NA
J: TRBJ2-3
V: TRBV5-6
CDR3: CASSFAGGKDTQYF
DNA: TGTGCCAGCAGTTTTGCGGGGGGAAAGGATACGCAGTATTTT

D: NA
size: NA
J: TRBJ2-1
V: TRBV25-1
CDR3: CASSSDQRWEQFF
DNA: TGTGCCAGCAGCAGCGACCAGCGGTGGGAGCAGTTCTTC

D: NA
size: NA
J: TRBJ2-5
V: TRBV7-8
CDR3: CASSSPFIQGLFSQETQYF
DNA: TGTGCCAGCAGCTCGCCATTCATTCAGGGTCTATTTAGCCAAGAGACCCAGTACTTC

D: NA
size: once
J: TRBJ1-1
V: TRBV15
CDR3: CATTPFGLSTEAFF
DNA: TGTGCCACCACTCCGTTTGGTCTGAGCACTGAAGCTTTCTTT

D: NA
size: NA
J: TRBJ1-4
V: TRBV2
CDR3: CASSVGPGREKLFF
DNA: TGTGCCAGCAGTGTAGGTCCAGGAAGGGAAAAACTGTTTTTT

D: TRBD1
size: NA
J: TRBJ1-2
V: TRBV5-1
CDR3: CASSLGDRNYGYTF
DNA: TGCGCCAGCAGCTTGGGGGACAGGAACTATGGCTACACCTTC

D: TRBD2
size: once
J: TRBJ2-1
V: TRBV9
CDR3: CASSLRTSGSFNEQFF
DNA: TGTGCCAGCAGCCTTAGGACTAGCGGGAGCTTCAATGAGCAGTTCTTC

D: TRBD2
size: NA
J: TRBJ2-1
V: TRBV11-3
CDR3: CASSLDPGTTYNEQFF
DNA: TGTGCCAGCAGCTTAGACCCCGGGACTACTTACAATGAGCAGTTCTTC

D: NA
size: NA
J: TRBJ2-1
V: TRBV9
CDR3: CASSVEGYEQFF
DNA: TGTGCCAGCAGCGTGGAGGGTTATGAGCAGTTCTTC

D: NA
size: NA
J: TRBJ2-7
V: TRBV6-5
CDR3: CASHNSYEQYF
DNA: TGTGCCAGCCACAACTCCTACGAGCAGTACTTC

D: NA
size: NA
J: TRBJ2-3
V: TRBV2
CDR3: CASQTDTQYF
DNA: TGTGCCAGCCAAACAGATACGCAGTATTTT

D: NA
size: NA
J: TRBJ1-2
V: TRBV6-1
CDR3: CASSGGQGPGYTF
DNA: TGTGCCAGCAGTGGGGGGCAGGGGCCTGGCTACACCTTC

D: TRBD1
size: NA
J: TRBJ2-7
V: TRBV6-6
CDR3: CASIDGTGPSYEQYF
DNA: TGTGCCAGCATAGACGGGACAGGACCCTCCTACGAGCAGTACTTC

D: NA
size: once
J: TRBJ2-1
V: TRBV30
CDR3: CAWSVQLNEQFF
DNA: TGTGCCTGGAGTGTACAGCTTAATGAGCAGTTCTTC

D: NA
size: NA
J: TRBJ1-2
V: TRBV15
CDR3: CATSRGQRESNYGYTF
DNA: TGTGCCACCAGCAGAGGACAGCGGGAGTCTAACTATGGCTACACCTTC

D: TRBD1
size: NA
J: TRBJ2-7
V: TRBV5-1
CDR3: CASSRDRGSYEQYF
DNA: TGCGCCAGCAGTAGGGACAGGGGCTCCTACGAGCAGTACTTC

D: NA
size: NA
J: TRBJ1-4
V: TRBV6-5
CDR3: CASRGGRGEKLFF
DNA: TGTGCCTCCCGGGGGGGACGGGGGGAAAAACTGTTTTTT

D: TRBD1
size: few
J: TRBJ2-2
V: TRBV19
CDR3: CASSVGTGGWTGELFF
DNA: TGTGCCAGTAGTGTTGGGACAGGGGGATGGACCGGGGAGCTGTTTTTT

D: TRBD1
size: few
J: TRBJ1-5
V: TRBV6-6
CDR3: CASRPQGGHNQPQHF
DNA: TGTGCCAGCAGGCCTCAGGGGGGTCACAATCAGCCCCAGCATTTT

D: NA
size: NA
J: TRBJ2-1
V: TRBV6-5
CDR3: CASSSLLTDNEQFF
DNA: TGTGCCAGCAGCTCTCTTTTAACAGACAATGAGCAGTTCTTC

D: NA
size: NA
J: TRBJ2-6
V: TRBV27
CDR3: CASSLDTSGANVLTF
DNA: TGTGCCAGCAGTCTCGACACCTCTGGGGCCAACGTCCTGACTTTC

D: TRBD2
size: NA
J: TRBJ2-2
V: TRBV4-1
CDR3: CASSPLGGRLTGELFF
DNA: TGCGCCAGCAGCCCACTAGGCGGGAGGCTCACCGGGGAGCTGTTTTTT

D: NA
size: NA
J: TRBJ1-2
V: TRBV30
CDR3: CAWSYDSYEGYTF
DNA: TGTGCCTGGAGTTATGACTCGTATGAGGGCTACACCTTC

D: NA
size: NA
J: TRBJ1-1
V: TRBV6-1
CDR3: CASSESVNTEAFF
DNA: TGTGCCAGCAGTGAAAGCGTGAACACTGAAGCTTTCTTT

D: NA
size: NA
J: TRBJ1-1
V: TRBV27
CDR3: CASTPGGRNTEAFF
DNA: TGTGCCAGCACCCCCGGAGGAAGGAACACTGAAGCTTTCTTT

D: NA
size: NA
J: TRBJ1-1
V: TRBV6-5
CDR3: CASSYGTGMNTEAFF
DNA: TGTGCCAGCAGTTATGGTACGGGGATGAACACTGAAGCTTTCTTT

D: TRBD1
size: few
J: TRBJ1-6
V: TRBV9
CDR3: CASSGSTGKSPLHF
DNA: TGTGCCAGCAGCGGATCGACAGGGAAATCACCCCTCCACTTT

D: TRBD2
size: few
J: TRBJ2-3
V: TRBV30
CDR3: CAWGAALTSGRALRTDTQYF
DNA: TGTGCCTGGGGCGCCGCCCTGACTAGCGGGAGGGCCCTACGCACAGATACGCAGTATTTT

D: NA
size: NA
J: TRBJ1-3
V: TRBV14
CDR3: CASSPEGIWSGGGNTIYF
DNA: TGTGCCAGCAGCCCAGAAGGAATTTGGTCCGGAGGGGGAAACACCATATATTTT

D: TRBD2
size: NA
J: TRBJ2-4
V: TRBV6-6
CDR3: CASTDPAGGMDIQYF
DNA: TGTGCCAGCACTGATCCAGCGGGGGGGATGGACATTCAGTACTTC